The next 4 T cell receptor beta chains were all read from a single sample in a study of blood T cells in healthy people across ages. Together with a sample-barcoded 5' primer, a J-beta primer mix was included in a second PCR lasting roughly 6 to 12 cycles. TCRdb recomputed calls from the 5' RACE reads with MiXCR, one row per CDR3 protein. The sample has approximately 800,000 distinct CDR3 sequences; 55% to 65% are singletons. The material sequenced was blood. Receptors were obtained from a man in his thirties or forties in good health.

The chain recombines TRBV6-6 with TRBJ1-1, with 9 bases aligning to TRBD1. The CDR3 sequence is 12 residues long. Germline CDR1 is MNHNY and CDR2 is SVGAGI (reference sequence). V lost 8 bases and J lost 8; bases outside the gene matches: 6. The CDR3 bases are TGTGCCAGCGGAGCACAGGGGGCGGAAGCTTTCTTT. This gives the protein CASGAQGAEAFF.

The J gene is TRBJ1-4, the V gene TRBV30; D perhaps matches TRBD1 (6 bases). Trimming removed 2 bases from V and 8 bases from J, with 15 bases in between. This CDR3 contains 14 residues. CDR1 and CDR2 (germline): GTSNPN, SVGIG (reference sequence). The CDR3 reads CAWSNGGPWEKLFF. DNA of the CDR3: TGTGCCTGGAGTAACGGGGGGCCGTGGGAAAAACTGTTTTTT. The full variable domain, in which reference TRBV30 and TRBJ1-4 provide the parts outside the CDR3, is SQTIHQWPATLVQPVGSPLSLECTVEGTSNPNLYWYRQAAGRGLQLLFYSVGIGQISSEVPQNLSASRPQDRQFILSSKKLLLSDSGFYLCAWSNGGPWEKLFFGSGTQLSVL.

This chain uses TRBV10-3 with TRBJ2-1; 13 nucleotides match TRBD2. Germline lookup yields CDR1 ENHRY and CDR2 SYGVKD. The ends lost 7 bases at V and 0 bases at J; junction bases unmatched: 12. This CDR3 spans 19 amino acids. The CDR3 region is CAIMRTSGGSLDSYNEQFF. Written as DNA, the CDR3 is TGTGCCATCATGAGGACTAGCGGGGGCTCCCTAGACTCCTACAATGAGCAGTTCTTC.

The CDR3 is CASSHGTADSPLHF. The CDR3 DNA sequence: TGTGCCAGCAGTCATGGGACAGCTGATTCACCCCTCCACTTT. This chain joins TRBV7-9 and TRBJ1-6; 7 bases align to TRBD1. CDR3 size: 14 residues. Losses at the gene ends were 6 bases for V and 8 bases for J; bases not matched to a gene: 7. CDR1 is SEHNR, CDR2 FQNEAQ, per germline (reference sequence).